This T cell receptor beta chain is from a study of Graves' ophthalmopathy and Graves' hyperthyroidism. Amplification from RNA transcripts yielded the TCR beta CDR3 regions. After a first-round RT-PCR with HTBI primers, a second-round multiplex PCR was run. From the multiplex PCR reads, TCRdb called clonotypes with MiXCR, one entry per CDR3 protein. Of around 660,000 distinct CDR3 sequences in the sample, roughly two fifths were seen once. This clonotype was detected ten times or more. This clonotype originated in an adult man with Graves' ophthalmopathy. What was sequenced was peripheral blood.

CDR3 loop: CASSVGGGRNNQPQHF. Written as DNA, the CDR3 is TGTGCCAGCAGCGTAGGTGGAGGACGGAACAATCAGCCCCAGCATTTT. The chain is built from TRBV9 and TRBJ1-5; D not certain. The length of the CDR3 is 16 residues. Germline V CDR1 and CDR2: SGDLS, YYNGEE. Deletions cut 0 bases from V and 3 bases from J, with 13 bases between.